This T cell receptor (beta chain) comes out of a study of cytomegalovirus exposure and HLA in healthy donors. Study overall: The platform used for the 110 or so validation repertoires matched that of the approximately 620 first-cohort repertoires, a later analysis reported. Study-wide results and caveats: In vitro data verified a few CMV-associated chains as specific for CMV antigens. TCR sequences were mostly rare, though some public TCRs occurred in many donors. The authors enumerated some 160 TCR beta chains as linked to cytomegalovirus.

The germline CDR1 and CDR2 sequences are SGHTA and FQGNSA. The CDR3 length is 16 residues. The V and J ends lost 1 base and 3 bases respectively, with 13 bases between them. Clones were read by immunoSEQ multiplex PCR, and TCRdb kept only the in-frame ones, dropping some. The sample shows 250,000 to 300,000 clones, 90% of them seen only once. In regard to this clone: Its antigen is unidentified.

Material for sequencing was PBMCs. V usage is TRBV7-2 and J usage is TRBJ1-5; possible D gene TRBD1, 6 bases. The sequence was collected from a woman aged 18-30 years in good health and CMV-seronegative. The chain's CDR3 is CASSLVMGGPNQPQHF. The DNA for the CDR3 is TGTGCCAGCAGCTTAGTTATGGGGGGGCCCAATCAGCCCCAGCATTTT.